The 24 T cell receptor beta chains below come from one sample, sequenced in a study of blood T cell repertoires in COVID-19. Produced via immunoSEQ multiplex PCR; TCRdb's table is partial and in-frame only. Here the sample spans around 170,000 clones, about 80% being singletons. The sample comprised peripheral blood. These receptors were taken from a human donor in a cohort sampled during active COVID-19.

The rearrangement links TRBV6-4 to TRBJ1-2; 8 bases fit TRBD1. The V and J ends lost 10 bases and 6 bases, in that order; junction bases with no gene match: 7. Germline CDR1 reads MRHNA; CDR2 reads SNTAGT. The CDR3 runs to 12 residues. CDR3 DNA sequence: TGTGCCACACCAGGACAGGGAGATGGCTACACCTTC. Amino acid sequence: CATPGQGDGYTF.

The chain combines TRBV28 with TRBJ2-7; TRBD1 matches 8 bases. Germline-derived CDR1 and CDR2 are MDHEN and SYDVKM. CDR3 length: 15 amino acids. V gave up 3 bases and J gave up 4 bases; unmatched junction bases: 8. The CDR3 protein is CASSFQGAIGYEQYF. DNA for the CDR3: TGTGCCAGCAGTTTTCAGGGGGCAATAGGATACGAGCAGTACTTC.

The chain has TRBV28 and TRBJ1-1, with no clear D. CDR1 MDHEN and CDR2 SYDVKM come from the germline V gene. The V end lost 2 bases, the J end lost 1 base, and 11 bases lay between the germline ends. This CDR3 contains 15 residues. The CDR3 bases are TGTGCCAGCAGTTTAAGCTCCGCCCAGAACACTGAAGCTTTCTTT. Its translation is CASSLSSAQNTEAFF.

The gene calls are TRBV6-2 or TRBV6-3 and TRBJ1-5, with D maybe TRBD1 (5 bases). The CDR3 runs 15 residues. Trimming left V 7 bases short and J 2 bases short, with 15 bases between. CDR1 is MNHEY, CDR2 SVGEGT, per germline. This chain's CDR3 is CASTPVGGGNQPQHF. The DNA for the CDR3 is TGTGCCAGCACCCCAGTGGGGGGAGGCAATCAGCCCCAGCATTTT.

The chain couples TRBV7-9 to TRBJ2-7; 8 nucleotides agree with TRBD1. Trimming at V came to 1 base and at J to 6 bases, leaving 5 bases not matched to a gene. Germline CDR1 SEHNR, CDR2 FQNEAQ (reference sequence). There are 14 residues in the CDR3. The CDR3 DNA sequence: TGTGCCAGCAGCTTAGACTTACAGGGGGGCGAGCAGTACTTC. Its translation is CASSLDLQGGEQYF.

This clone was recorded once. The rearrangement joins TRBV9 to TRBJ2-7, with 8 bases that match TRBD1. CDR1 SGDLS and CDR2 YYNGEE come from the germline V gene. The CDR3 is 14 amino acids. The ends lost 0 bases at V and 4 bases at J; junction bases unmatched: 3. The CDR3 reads CASSVDHRGYEQYF. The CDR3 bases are TGTGCCAGCAGCGTAGATCACAGGGGGTACGAGCAGTACTTC.

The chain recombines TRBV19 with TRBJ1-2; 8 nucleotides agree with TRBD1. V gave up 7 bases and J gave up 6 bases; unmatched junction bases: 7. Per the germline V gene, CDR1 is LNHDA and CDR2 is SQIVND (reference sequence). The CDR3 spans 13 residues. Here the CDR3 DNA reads TGTGCCAGTATTGGCAGGGGGCGCGATGGCTACACCTTC. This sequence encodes CASIGRGRDGYTF.

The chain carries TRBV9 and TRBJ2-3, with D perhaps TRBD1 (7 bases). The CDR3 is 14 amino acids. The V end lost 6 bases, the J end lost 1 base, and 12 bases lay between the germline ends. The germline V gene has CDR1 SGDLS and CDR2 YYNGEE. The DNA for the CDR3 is TGTGCCAGCACAGCAGGGGGGCGCACAGATACGCAGTATTTT. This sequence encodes CASTAGGRTDTQYF.

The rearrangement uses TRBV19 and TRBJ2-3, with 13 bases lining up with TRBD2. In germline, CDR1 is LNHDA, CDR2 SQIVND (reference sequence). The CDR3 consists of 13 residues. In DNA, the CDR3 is TGTTCCACTAGCGGGAGGGCCGGGGATACGCAGTATTTT. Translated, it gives CSTSGRAGDTQYF.

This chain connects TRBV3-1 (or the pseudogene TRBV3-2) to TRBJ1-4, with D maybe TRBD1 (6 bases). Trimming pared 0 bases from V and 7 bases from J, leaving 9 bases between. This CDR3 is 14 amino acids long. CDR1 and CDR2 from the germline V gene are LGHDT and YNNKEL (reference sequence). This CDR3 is CASSQDWGREKLFF. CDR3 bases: TGTGCCAGCAGCCAAGATTGGGGGCGTGAAAAACTGTTTTTT.

CDR3 residues: CARSLKVGINYTGELFF. In DNA form, the CDR3 reads TGTGCCAGAAGCTTAAAGGTCGGGATCAACTACACCGGGGAGCTGTTTTTT. The J gene is TRBJ2-2, the V gene TRBV7-5; TRBD2 was called by the table and not checked on the DNA. TRBV7-5 is a pseudogene segment. The CDR3 spans 17 residues.

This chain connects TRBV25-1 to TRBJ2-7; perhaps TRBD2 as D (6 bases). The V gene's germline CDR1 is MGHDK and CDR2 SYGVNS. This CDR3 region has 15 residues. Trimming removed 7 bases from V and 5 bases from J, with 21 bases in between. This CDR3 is CASNRGPPGDHEQYF. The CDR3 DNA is TGTGCCAGCAATCGAGGTCCCCCGGGGGACCACGAGCAGTACTTC.

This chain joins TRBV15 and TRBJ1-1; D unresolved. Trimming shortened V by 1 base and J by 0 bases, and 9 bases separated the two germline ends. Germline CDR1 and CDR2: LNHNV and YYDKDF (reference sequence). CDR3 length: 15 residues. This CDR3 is CATSRVGRMNTEAFF. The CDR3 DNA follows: TGTGCCACCAGCAGAGTCGGGAGAATGAACACTGAAGCTTTCTTT.

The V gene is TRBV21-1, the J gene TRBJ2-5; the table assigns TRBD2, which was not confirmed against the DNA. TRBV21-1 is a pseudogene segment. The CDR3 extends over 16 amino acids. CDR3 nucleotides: TGTGCCAGCAGCAAATGGGGGCGGGGGGACCAAGAGACCCAGTACTTC. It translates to CASSKWGRGDQETQYF.

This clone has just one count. This CDR3 reads CASSLGTLSSYNSPLHF. The CDR3 DNA is TGCGCCAGCAGCTTGGGCACCCTAAGCTCCTATAATTCACCCCTCCACTTT. The genes are TRBV5-1 and TRBJ1-6; D not resolved. The V and J ends lost 0 bases and 0 bases respectively, with 10 bases between them. The germline gives CDR1 SGHRS, CDR2 YFSETQ. This CDR3 region has 17 residues.

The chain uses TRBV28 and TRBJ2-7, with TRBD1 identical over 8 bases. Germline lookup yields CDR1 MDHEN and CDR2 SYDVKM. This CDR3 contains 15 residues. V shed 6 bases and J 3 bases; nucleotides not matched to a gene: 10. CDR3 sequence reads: CASRLAGTGLYEQYF. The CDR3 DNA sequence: TGTGCCAGCAGGCTCGCCGGGACAGGACTCTACGAGCAGTACTTC. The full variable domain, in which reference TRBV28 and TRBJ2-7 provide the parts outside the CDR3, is DVKVTQSSRYLVKRTGEKVFLECVQDMDHENMFWYRQDPGLGLRLIYFSYDVKMKEKGDIPEGYSVSREKKERFSLILESASTNQTSMYLCASRLAGTGLYEQYFGPGTRLTVT.

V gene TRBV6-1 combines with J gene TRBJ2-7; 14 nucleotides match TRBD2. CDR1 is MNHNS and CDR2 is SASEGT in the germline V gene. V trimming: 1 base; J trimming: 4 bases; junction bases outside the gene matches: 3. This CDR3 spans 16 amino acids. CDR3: CASSEVRTSGRYEQYF. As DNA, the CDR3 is TGTGCCAGCAGTGAAGTTCGGACTAGCGGGAGGTACGAGCAGTACTTC.

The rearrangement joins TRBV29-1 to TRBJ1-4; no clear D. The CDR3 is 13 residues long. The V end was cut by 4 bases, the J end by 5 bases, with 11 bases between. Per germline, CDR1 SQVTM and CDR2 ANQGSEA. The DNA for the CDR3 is TGCAGCGTTGGGTTGAGGTTAAATGAAAAACTGTTTTTT. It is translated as CSVGLRLNEKLFF. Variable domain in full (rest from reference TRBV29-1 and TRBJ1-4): SAVISQKPSRDICQRGTSLTIQCQVDSQVTMMFWYRQQPGQSLTLIATANQGSEATYESGFVIDKFPISRPNLTFSTLTVSNMSPEDSSIYLCSVGLRLNEKLFFGSGTQLSVL.

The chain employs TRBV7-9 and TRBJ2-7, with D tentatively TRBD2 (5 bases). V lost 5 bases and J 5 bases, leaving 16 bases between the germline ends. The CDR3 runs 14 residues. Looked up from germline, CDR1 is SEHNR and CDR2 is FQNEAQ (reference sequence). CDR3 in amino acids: CASSTSREGHEQYF. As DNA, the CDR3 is TGTGCCAGCAGCACCAGCCGTGAGGGTCACGAGCAGTACTTC.

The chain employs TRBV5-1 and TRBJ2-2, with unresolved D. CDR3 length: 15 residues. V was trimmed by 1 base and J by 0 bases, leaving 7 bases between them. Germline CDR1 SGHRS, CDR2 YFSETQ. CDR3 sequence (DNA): TGCGCCAGCAGCTTGACAGCTACGAACACCGGGGAGCTGTTTTTT. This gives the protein CASSLTATNTGELFF.

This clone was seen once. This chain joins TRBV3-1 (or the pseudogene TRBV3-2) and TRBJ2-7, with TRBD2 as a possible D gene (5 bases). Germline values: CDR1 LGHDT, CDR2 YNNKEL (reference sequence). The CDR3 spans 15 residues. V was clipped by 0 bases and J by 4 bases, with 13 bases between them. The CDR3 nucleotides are TGTGCCAGCAGCCAAGAAAGCCGGGGAACGTACGAGCAGTACTTC. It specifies CASSQESRGTYEQYF.

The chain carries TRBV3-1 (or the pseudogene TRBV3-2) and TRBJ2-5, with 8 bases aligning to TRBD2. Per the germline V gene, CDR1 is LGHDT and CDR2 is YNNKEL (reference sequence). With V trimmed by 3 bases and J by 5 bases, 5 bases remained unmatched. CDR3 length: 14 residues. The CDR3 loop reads CASSHTGGGETQYF. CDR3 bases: TGTGCCAGCAGCCATACGGGAGGGGGGGAGACCCAGTACTTC.

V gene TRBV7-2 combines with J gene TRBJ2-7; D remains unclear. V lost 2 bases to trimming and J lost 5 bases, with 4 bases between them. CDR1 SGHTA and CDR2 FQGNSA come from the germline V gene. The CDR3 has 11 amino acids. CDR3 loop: CASSLSDEQYF. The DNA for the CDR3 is TGTGCCAGCAGCTTATCCGACGAGCAGTACTTC.

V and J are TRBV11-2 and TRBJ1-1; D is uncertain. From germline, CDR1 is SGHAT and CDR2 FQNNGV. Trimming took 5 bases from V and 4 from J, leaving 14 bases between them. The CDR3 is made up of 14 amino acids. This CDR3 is CASSPPGVVTEAFF. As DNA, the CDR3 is TGTGCCAGCAGCCCACCCGGGGTGGTCACTGAAGCTTTCTTT.